Shown below are 26 T cell receptor beta chains from a single sample sequenced in a study of Ad26.COV2.S vaccination and SARS-CoV-2 variants. As for treatment: around 19 received Ad26.COV2.S at low or high dose, single or two shots; several received placebo; per-sample allocation not given. Day 63 following the first vaccine or placebo injection was when the samples were taken. Clones were read by immunoSEQ multiplex PCR, and TCRdb kept only the in-frame ones, dropping some. The repertoire includes 410,000 or so clones, around 92% of them detected once, and about 1.6% sits in the top ten. Specimen: peripheral blood, collected in a trial of Ad26.COV2.S vaccine versus placebo. The receptors originated from a person between 18 and 59 years old who received the Ad26.COV2.S COVID-19 vaccine or a placebo.

The chain employs TRBV30 and TRBJ2-4, with D hard to call. Per germline, CDR1 GTSNPN and CDR2 SVGIG (reference sequence). With 0 bases removed from V and 0 bases from J, the gap between germline ends came to 3 bases. The CDR3 is made up of 13 amino acids. The CDR3 protein is CAWSVVAKNIQYF. In DNA, the CDR3 is TGTGCCTGGAGTGTAGTAGCCAAAAACATTCAGTACTTC.

This clone came up a few times. This sequence joins TRBV19 and TRBJ2-7; the match to TRBD1 covers 9 bases. Per germline, CDR1 LNHDA and CDR2 SQIVND (reference sequence). The length of the CDR3 is 14 residues. With 2 bases clipped from V and 3 bases from J, the junction kept 2 bases outside the gene matches. As DNA, the CDR3 is TGTGCCAGTAGTATAAGACAGGGGGACTACGAGCAGTACTTC. The encoded protein is CASSIRQGDYEQYF.

In the case of this clone: Other DNA sequences in this specimen translate into the identical CDR3. The V gene is TRBV19, the J gene TRBJ2-7; 11 bases match TRBD2. Losses at the gene ends were 3 bases for V and 3 bases for J; bases not matched to a gene: 1. This CDR3 comprises 14 residues. Germline assignment: CDR1 LNHDA and CDR2 SQIVND (reference sequence). The CDR3 sequence: CASSIGTSGYEQYF. The DNA of the CDR3 is TGTGCCAGTAGTATTGGGACTAGCGGCTACGAGCAGTACTTC. The whole variable domain, remainder taken from reference TRBV19 and TRBJ2-7, is DGGITQSPKYLFRKEGQNVTLSCEQNLNHDAMYWYRQDPGQGLRLIYYSQIVNDFQKGDIAEGYSVSREKKESFPLTVTSAQKNPTAFYLCASSIGTSGYEQYFGPGTRLTVT.

The V call is TRBV3-1 (or the pseudogene TRBV3-2), the J call TRBJ2-5; no definite D call. Germline V gives CDR1 LGHDT, CDR2 YNNKEL (reference sequence). V was cut by 0 bases and J by 1 base, with 9 bases left in between. The CDR3 is 15 amino acids. CDR3 sequence reads: CASSQEPPTQETQYF. As DNA, the CDR3 is TGTGCCAGCAGCCAAGAGCCGCCGACCCAAGAGACCCAGTACTTC.

The chain has TRBV5-5 and TRBJ2-5; 10 nucleotides align to TRBD2. The CDR3 consists of 15 residues. Trimming removed 2 bases from V and 7 bases from J; junction bases left unmatched: 8. Germline V gene sequence: CDR1 SGHKS, CDR2 YYEKEE (reference sequence). CDR3 sequence: CASSLSSGGAGTQYF. The CDR3 coding sequence is TGTGCCAGCAGCTTATCGAGCGGGGGGGCCGGGACCCAGTACTTC.

The V and J genes are TRBV28 and TRBJ2-5; D not resolved. The V end lost 7 bases, the J end lost 0 bases, and 6 bases lay between the germline ends. This CDR3 is built from 12 residues. Germline V gene lookup returns CDR1 MDHEN and CDR2 SYDVKM. The CDR3 here is CASTSHQETQYF. The CDR3 DNA follows: TGTGCCAGCACATCACACCAAGAGACCCAGTACTTC.

The chain has TRBV28 and TRBJ1-2, with D possibly TRBD1 on 5 matching bases. Trimming stripped 6 bases from V and 7 bases from J, with 18 bases between. Per germline, CDR1 MDHEN and CDR2 SYDVKM. The CDR3 is made up of 14 amino acids. The CDR3 region has the DNA TGTGCCAGCAGACCCTTAAGAGGGGCGGGTGGCTACACCTTC. This translates into CASRPLRGAGGYTF.

The genes are TRBV19 and TRBJ2-3, with D unclear. Trimming took 5 bases from V and 0 from J, leaving 9 bases between them. CDR1 and CDR2 from the germline V gene are LNHDA and SQIVND (reference sequence). The CDR3 consists of 14 residues. The CDR3 nucleotides are TGTGCCAGTAGTGTCGGTAGAAGCACAGATACGCAGTATTTT. The encoded protein is CASSVGRSTDTQYF.

The chain carries TRBV3-1 (or the pseudogene TRBV3-2) and TRBJ2-2; 9 positions agree with TRBD2. Unmatched junction bases numbered 5, after V lost 5 bases and J lost 1 base. CDR1 and CDR2 (germline): LGHDT, YNNKEL (reference sequence). The CDR3 runs to 16 residues. The CDR3 protein is CASSGSGGQNTGELFF. As DNA, the CDR3 is TGTGCCAGCAGCGGTAGCGGGGGCCAGAACACCGGGGAGCTGTTTTTT.

The rearrangement uses TRBV7-2 and TRBJ2-5, with TRBD2 matching over 11 bases. The V gene end was trimmed by 0 bases and the J gene end by 4 bases; junction bases not matched to a gene: 7. This CDR3 spans 17 amino acids. Germline V lookup: CDR1 SGHTA, CDR2 FQGNSA. CDR3 sequence: CASSLAVSGGARETQYF. The CDR3 region has the DNA TGTGCCAGCAGCTTAGCGGTTAGCGGGGGGGCGAGAGAGACCCAGTACTTC.

This clone was seen once. The CDR3 region is CASSLFRRGYSNQPQHF. CDR3 nucleotides: TGTGCCAGCAGTTTATTCCGAAGGGGTTATAGCAATCAGCCCCAGCATTTT. The chain uses TRBV28 and TRBJ1-5; D might be TRBD1 (5 bases). Germline V gene sequence: CDR1 MDHEN, CDR2 SYDVKM. The CDR3 consists of 17 residues. The V and J ends lost 1 base and 0 bases respectively, with 13 bases between them.

The V and J genes are TRBV2 and TRBJ2-1; a possible D gene is TRBD1 (5 bases). The CDR3 is 13 residues long. The V end lost 6 bases, the J end lost 0 bases, and 6 bases lay between the germline ends. CDR1 and CDR2 (germline): SNHLY, FYNNEI. For the CDR3, the DNA is TGTGCCAGCAGAGACAGCTCCTACAATGAGCAGTTCTTC. Translating gives CASRDSSYNEQFF. Looking up the rest from reference TRBV2 and TRBJ2-1 gives the full variable domain: EPEVTQTPSHQVTQMGQEVILRCVPISNHLYFYWYRQILGQKVEFLVSFYNNEISEKSEIFDDQFSVERPDGSNFTLKIRSTKLEDSAMYFCASRDSSYNEQFFGPGTRLTVL.

The V gene is TRBV7-2, the J gene TRBJ2-7, with TRBD2 identical over 9 bases. With V trimmed by 5 bases and J by 0 bases, 8 bases remained unmatched. This CDR3 contains 16 residues. Per the germline V gene, CDR1 is SGHTA and CDR2 is FQGNSA. The CDR3 protein is CASSAQGGGDSYEQYF. CDR3 in DNA: TGTGCCAGCAGCGCCCAGGGCGGGGGGGACTCCTACGAGCAGTACTTC. Together with reference TRBV7-2 and TRBJ2-7, the CDR3 gives the full variable domain: GAGVSQSPSNKVTEKGKDVELRCDPISGHTALYWYRQSLGQGLEFLIYFQGNSAPDKSGLPSDRFSAERTGGSVSTLTIQRTQQEDSAVYLCASSAQGGGDSYEQYFGPGTRLTVT.

The J gene is TRBJ1-2, the V gene TRBV9; 8 bases line up with TRBD1. After removal of 3 bases from V and 4 bases from J, the junction contained 8 bases not matched to a gene. Germline V gene data show CDR1 as SGDLS and CDR2 as YYNGEE. This CDR3 is 15 amino acids long. CDR3 coding DNA: TGTGCCAGCAGCGGAAGACAGGGGTTTTTCTATGGCTACACCTTC. Amino acids: CASSGRQGFFYGYTF.

To note about this clone: Germline is not matched at one junction end, which may reflect a read error. The same CDR3 can be traced to other DNA sequences in this sample. This chain connects TRBV7-9 to TRBJ1-5; D unresolved. The CDR3 covers 13 residues. Germline values: CDR1 SEHNR, CDR2 FQNEAQ (reference sequence). DNA of the CDR3: TGTGCGAGCAGCCTAAATAGCAATCAGCCCCAGCATTTT. This translates into CASSLNSNQPQHF.

V usage is TRBV5-1 and J usage is TRBJ2-7; 12 bases are shared with TRBD2. The CDR3 spans 15 residues. From germline, CDR1 is SGHRS and CDR2 YFSETQ. V trimming: 3 bases; J trimming: 7 bases; junction bases outside the gene matches: 8. For the CDR3, the DNA is TGCGCCAGCAGCTCTACTAGCGGGGGGATCGGGGAGCAGTACTTC. Protein sequence: CASSSTSGGIGEQYF.

This clone was detected once. The chain links TRBV7-9 to TRBJ2-1, with 8 bases that match TRBD2. Losses at the gene ends were 8 bases for V and 9 bases for J; bases not matched to a gene: 3. The CDR3 length is 11 residues. CDR1 and CDR2 (germline): SEHNR, FQNEAQ (reference sequence). The CDR3 loop is CASLSGVEQFF. DNA of the CDR3: TGTGCCAGCCTTAGCGGGGTTGAGCAGTTCTTC.

The DNA for the CDR3 is TGTGCCAGCTCACCCGAGAGCAGGGAGGCCAACTATGGCTACACCTTC. It yields the protein CASSPESREANYGYTF. The chain recombines TRBV18 with TRBJ1-2; the D gene is possibly TRBD1 (5 bases). This CDR3 region has 16 residues. Deletions cut 3 bases from V and 2 bases from J, with 16 bases between. CDR1 and CDR2 from the germline V gene are KGHSH and LQKENI.

The V call is TRBV7-9, the J call TRBJ1-2; D unclear. Germline V lookup: CDR1 SEHNR, CDR2 FQNEAQ (reference sequence). CDR3 length: 13 amino acids. The V end was cut by 0 bases, the J end by 5 bases, with 7 bases between. CDR3 protein: CASSLARSYGYTF. In nucleotides, the CDR3 is TGTGCCAGCAGCTTAGCCAGGTCTTATGGCTACACCTTC.

The chain has TRBV14 and TRBJ1-4; D gene uncertain. The CDR3 contains 20 residues. Germline V CDR1 and CDR2: SGHDN, FVKESK. V lost 2 bases, J lost 4 bases, and 26 bases lay in between. The CDR3 region has the DNA TGTGCCAGCAGCCAAATTTTCGTGGTTTGGTGGAGCCGCCTTAATGAAAAACTGTTTTTT. It translates to CASSQIFVVWWSRLNEKLFF.

CDR3 loop: CASSQEGAGTPYNEQFF. DNA for the CDR3: TGCGCCAGCAGCCAAGAGGGGGCCGGAACTCCCTACAATGAGCAGTTCTTC. The chain employs TRBV4-3 and TRBJ2-1; D perhaps matches TRBD1 (6 bases). The germline V gene has CDR1 LGHNA and CDR2 YSLEER. CDR3 length equals 17 residues. V lost 0 bases and J lost 2, with 14 bases in between.

This clone was observed a handful of times. This chain uses TRBV14 with TRBJ1-3; maybe TRBD1 (5 bases). CDR3 length: 15 residues. Germline CDR1 reads SGHDN; CDR2 reads FVKESK. The germline V and J ends were trimmed by 0 bases and 4 bases, with 10 bases remaining between them. The CDR3 DNA reads as TGTGCCAGCAGCCAAGATTTCAGGGCCGGAAACACCATATATTTT. Translated, it gives CASSQDFRAGNTIYF.

This chain joins TRBV5-1 and TRBJ2-1; D is uncertain. This CDR3 region has 15 residues. Germline lookup yields CDR1 SGHRS and CDR2 YFSETQ. V lost 0 bases, J lost 0 bases, and 7 bases lay in between. The CDR3 coding sequence is TGCGCCAGCAGCTTGGTTCTAGACTCCTACAATGAGCAGTTCTTC. Residues: CASSLVLDSYNEQFF.

This chain uses TRBV9 with TRBJ2-3; the match to TRBD2 covers 9 bases. Per germline, CDR1 SGDLS and CDR2 YYNGEE. CDR3 length equals 15 residues. V shed 0 bases and J 7 bases; nucleotides not matched to a gene: 6. CDR3 sequence (DNA): TGTGCCAGCAGCGTAGAGGGCGGGGGGGCAAATACGCAGTATTTT. This sequence encodes CASSVEGGGANTQYF.

A note on this clone: This specimen includes other DNA sequences encoding the same CDR3. CDR3 sequence: CASSLALGNTEAFF. CDR3 sequence (DNA): TGTGCCAGCAGCTTAGCTCTGGGGAACACTGAAGCTTTCTTT. J is TRBJ1-1 and V is TRBV7-2; no clear D gene. V was pared by 0 bases and J by 1 base, with 6 bases between. This CDR3 is 14 amino acids long. Germline V gene data show CDR1 as SGHTA and CDR2 as FQGNSA.

The V and J genes are TRBV7-8 and TRBJ2-6, with D maybe TRBD1 (6 bases). This CDR3 contains 19 residues. The germline gives CDR1 SGHVS, CDR2 FQNEAQ. Between the trimmed V and J ends, which lost 5 bases and 1 base, there was a span of 21 bases. CDR3 sequence (DNA): TGTGCCAGCAGCCGAGGGCCGGGACAAAGAGCTTCTGGGGCCAACGTCCTGACTTTC. Its protein is CASSRGPGQRASGANVLTF. Full variable domain (missing parts from reference TRBV7-8 and TRBJ2-6): GAGVSQSPRYKVAKRGQDVALRCDPISGHVSLFWYQQALGQGPEFLTYFQNEAQLDKSGLPSDRFFAERPEGSVSTLKIQRTQQEDSAVYLCASSRGPGQRASGANVLTFGAGSRLTVL.